A single sample is the source of the 17 T cell receptor beta chains below, sequenced in a study of blood T cell repertoires in COVID-19. Sequencing was performed with immunoSEQ multiplex PCR; in TCRdb, only in-frame clones are kept and a portion is missing. The sample records about 59,000 clones, about 72% being singletons. The sequencing input was peripheral blood. The receptors derive from a man at least 80 years old with acute or convalescent COVID-19.

V gene TRBV4-1 combines with J gene TRBJ1-5; D is unclear. Germline V gene data show CDR1 as MGHRA and CDR2 as YSYEKL. V was clipped by 0 bases and J by 5 bases, with 8 bases between them. This CDR3 region has 14 residues. For the CDR3, the DNA is TGCGCCAGCAGCCAAGAACAGAGCTATCAGCCCCAGCATTTT. Its protein product is CASSQEQSYQPQHF.

The gene calls are TRBV27 and TRBJ2-1; 14 bases align to TRBD2. With V trimmed by 5 bases and J by 9 bases, 12 bases remained unmatched. This CDR3 comprises 17 residues. Germline-derived CDR1 and CDR2 are MNHEY and SMNVEV (reference sequence). CDR3 sequence: CASSDPGLAGVVGEQFF. The CDR3 DNA reads as TGTGCCAGCAGTGACCCGGGACTAGCGGGAGTCGTAGGTGAGCAGTTCTTC.

The chain joins TRBV28 to TRBJ2-3, with 12 nucleotides matching TRBD2. Germline-derived CDR1 and CDR2 are MDHEN and SYDVKM. J gave up 6 bases and V 6 bases, and 7 bases lay outside the gene matches. The CDR3 spans 15 residues. CDR3 nucleotide sequence: TGTGCCAGCAGCAAATCTAGCGGGGGGGCGGATACGCAGTATTTT. Protein: CASSKSSGGADTQYF.

The chain joins TRBV11-3 to TRBJ1-6; D ambiguous. The CDR3 totals 14 residues. V dropped 4 bases and J dropped 5 bases, with 9 bases sitting between them. Germline CDR1 and CDR2: SGHNT and YENEEA. The CDR3 region is CASSYSGNNSPLHF. CDR3 sequence (DNA): TGTGCCAGCAGCTATTCAGGAAATAATTCACCCCTCCACTTT.

V and J are TRBV5-5 and TRBJ1-4; 9 nucleotides align to TRBD1. Germline CDR1 SGHKS, CDR2 YYEKEE (reference sequence). V lost 4 bases to trimming and J lost 12 bases; unmatched junction nucleotides: 10. The CDR3 is 14 residues long. Written as DNA, the CDR3 is TGTGCCAGCAGCGTCGGACAGGGGAGGACGGAACTGTTTTTT. Protein product: CASSVGQGRTELFF.

This sequence joins TRBV7-2 and TRBJ2-2; 7 nucleotides align to TRBD1. This CDR3 has 14 residues. V lost 1 base and J lost 6; bases outside the gene matches: 2. CDR1 and CDR2 (germline): SGHTA, FQGNSA. CDR3: CASSLVQGAGELFF. CDR3 coding DNA: TGTGCCAGCAGCTTAGTTCAGGGGGCCGGGGAGCTGTTTTTT.

The rearrangement joins TRBV18 to TRBJ2-7; TRBD1 aligns across 9 bases. With V trimmed by 3 bases and J by 9 bases, 12 bases remained unmatched. The CDR3 extends over 15 amino acids. The germline V gene has CDR1 KGHSH and CDR2 LQKENI. CDR3 sequence (DNA): TGTGCCAGCTCACCCAACGCTCCGGGACAGGGTTCGCAGTACTTC. Protein product: CASSPNAPGQGSQYF.

The chain joins TRBV19 to TRBJ1-5; maybe TRBD1 (6 bases). Germline loops: CDR1 LNHDA, CDR2 SQIVND (reference sequence). The length of the CDR3 is 14 residues. With 7 bases removed from V and 6 bases from J, the gap between germline ends came to 16 bases. CDR3 sequence reads: CASNIQGVVQPQHF. The CDR3 DNA reads TGTGCCAGTAACATACAGGGAGTAGTTCAGCCCCAGCATTTT.

The CDR3, as DNA: TGCGCCAGCAGCTCGGGACAGGGAGTCTACACCTTC. Encoded protein: CASSSGQGVYTF. The chain is built from TRBV5-1 and TRBJ1-2, with 9 bases aligning to TRBD1. The V gene's germline CDR1 is SGHRS and CDR2 YFSETQ. V shed 3 bases and J 10 bases; nucleotides not matched to a gene: 4. The length of the CDR3 is 12 residues.

The rearrangement joins TRBV5-1 to TRBJ2-2, with 11 bases identical to TRBD1. The ends lost 2 bases at V and 2 bases at J; junction bases unmatched: 2. Germline values: CDR1 SGHRS, CDR2 YFSETQ. The CDR3 covers 16 residues. The CDR3 spells CASSLRTGGNTGELFF. The CDR3 bases are TGCGCCAGCAGCTTAAGGACAGGGGGCAACACCGGGGAGCTGTTTTTT.

This rearrangement joins TRBV29-1 to TRBJ1-2; 9 bases map to TRBD1. The CDR3 totals 12 residues. J was trimmed by 4 bases and V by 3 bases; bases with no gene match: 0. Germline V gene lookup returns CDR1 SQVTM and CDR2 ANQGSEA. This CDR3 is CSVETGGYGYTF. The CDR3 nucleotides read TGCAGCGTTGAGACAGGGGGCTATGGCTACACCTTC.

V gene TRBV10-2 combines with J gene TRBJ1-4; D remains ambiguous. Germline V gene lookup returns CDR1 WSHSY and CDR2 SAAADI. Trimming left V 8 bases short and J 8 bases short, with 9 bases between. There are 11 residues in the CDR3. In DNA form, the CDR3 reads TGCGCCAGCGCCGGGAAGGAAAAACTGTTTTTT. As protein: CASAGKEKLFF.

The genes are TRBV6-5 and TRBJ1-2, with TRBD1 as a possible D gene (5 bases). The V gene's germline CDR1 is MNHEY and CDR2 SVGAGI. V lost 5 bases, J lost 14 bases, and 12 bases lay in between. The CDR3 covers 10 residues. This CDR3 reads CASSRGGGTF. CDR3 nucleotide sequence: TGTGCCAGCAGTCGTGGGGGAGGAACCTTC.

The V gene is TRBV5-1, the J gene TRBJ2-2, with 7 bases lining up with TRBD1. Germline V CDR1 and CDR2: SGHRS, YFSETQ. The CDR3 is 14 residues long. The trim removed 1 base at V and 6 bases at J, leaving 3 bases unmatched. CDR3 bases: TGCGCCAGCAGCTTGTTACAGGGGTCCGGGGAGCTGTTTTTT. This encodes CASSLLQGSGELFF.

V gene TRBV6-5 combines with J gene TRBJ2-7, with TRBD1 as a possible D gene (5 bases). Trimming stripped 7 bases from V and 4 bases from J, with 20 bases between. Germline CDR1 is MNHEY and CDR2 is SVGAGI. The CDR3 is 15 residues long. CDR3 nucleotides: TGTGCCAGCACCATGGACACCCTCGAGAATTACGAGCAGTACTTC. This encodes CASTMDTLENYEQYF.

This clone was observed a handful of times. The chain has TRBV25-1 and TRBJ2-1, with D perhaps TRBD1 (6 bases). This CDR3 spans 14 amino acids. Germline CDR1 MGHDK, CDR2 SYGVNS. Trimming took off 7 bases at V and 5 bases at J, with 15 bases between the two ends. Written as DNA, the CDR3 is TGTGCCAGCATGCCCGGACAGCTCAACAATGAGCAGTTCTTC. It is translated as CASMPGQLNNEQFF. The complete variable domain, with remaining parts taken from reference TRBV25-1 and TRBJ2-1, reads EADIYQTPRYLVIGTGKKITLECSQTMGHDKMYWYQQDPGMELHLIHYSYGVNSTEKGDLSSESTVSRIRTEHFPLTLESARPSHTSQYLCASMPGQLNNEQFFGPGTRLTVL.

The chain combines TRBV6-5 with TRBJ2-7; 8 positions agree with TRBD1. Germline V gene data show CDR1 as MNHEY and CDR2 as SVGAGI. V was pared by 10 bases and J by 2 bases, with 10 bases of the junction left unmatched. The CDR3 extends over 14 amino acids. The CDR3 DNA follows: TGTGCCACCAGCTCAGCAGGGGGCACCTACGAGCAGTACTTC. It specifies CATSSAGGTYEQYF.